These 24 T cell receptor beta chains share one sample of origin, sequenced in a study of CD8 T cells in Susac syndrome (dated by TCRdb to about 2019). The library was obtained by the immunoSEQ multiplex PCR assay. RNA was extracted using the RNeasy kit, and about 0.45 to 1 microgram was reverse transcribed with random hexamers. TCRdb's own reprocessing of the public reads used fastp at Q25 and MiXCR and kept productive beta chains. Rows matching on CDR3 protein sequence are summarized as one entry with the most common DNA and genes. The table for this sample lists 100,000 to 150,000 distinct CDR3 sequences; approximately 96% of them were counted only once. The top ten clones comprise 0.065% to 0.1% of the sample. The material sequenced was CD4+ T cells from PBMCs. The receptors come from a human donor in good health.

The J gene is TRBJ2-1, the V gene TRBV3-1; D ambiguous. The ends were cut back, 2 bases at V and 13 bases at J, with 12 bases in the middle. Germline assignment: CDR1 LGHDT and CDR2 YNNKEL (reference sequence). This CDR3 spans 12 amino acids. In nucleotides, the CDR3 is TGTGCCAGCAGCCAAAACGATCGAGGACAGTTCTTC. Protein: CASSQNDRGQFF.

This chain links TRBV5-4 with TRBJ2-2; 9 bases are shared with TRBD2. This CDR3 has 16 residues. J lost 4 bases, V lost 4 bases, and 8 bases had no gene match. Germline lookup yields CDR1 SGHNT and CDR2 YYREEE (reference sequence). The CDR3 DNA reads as TGTGCCAGCAGCCTCAGCGGGAGGTCCTTCACCGGGGAGCTGTTTTTT. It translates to CASSLSGRSFTGELFF. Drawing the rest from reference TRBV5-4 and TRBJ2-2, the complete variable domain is ETGVTQSPTHLIKTRGQQVTLRCSSQSGHNTVSWYQQALGQGPQFIFQYYREEENGRGNFPPRFSGLQFPNYSSELNVNALELDDSALYLCASSLSGRSFTGELFFGEGSRLTVL.

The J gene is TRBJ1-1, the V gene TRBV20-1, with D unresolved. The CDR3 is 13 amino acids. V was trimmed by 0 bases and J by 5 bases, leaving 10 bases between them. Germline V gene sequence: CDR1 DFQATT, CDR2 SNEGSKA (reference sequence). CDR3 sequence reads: CSARDGQRTEAFF. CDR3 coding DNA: TGCAGTGCTAGAGATGGGCAGCGGACTGAAGCTTTCTTT.

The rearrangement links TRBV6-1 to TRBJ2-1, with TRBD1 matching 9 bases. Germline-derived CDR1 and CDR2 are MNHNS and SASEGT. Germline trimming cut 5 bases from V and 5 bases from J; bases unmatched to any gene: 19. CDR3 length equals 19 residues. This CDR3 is CASSPLFLQGAISNNEQFF. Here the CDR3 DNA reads TGTGCCAGCAGTCCTTTATTTTTACAGGGGGCGATTTCAAACAATGAGCAGTTCTTC.

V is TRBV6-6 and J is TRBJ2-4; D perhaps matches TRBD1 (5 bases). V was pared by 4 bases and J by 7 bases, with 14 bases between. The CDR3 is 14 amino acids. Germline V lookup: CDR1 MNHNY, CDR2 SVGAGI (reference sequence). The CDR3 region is CASSSPDIGNIQYF. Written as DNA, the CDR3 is TGTGCCAGCAGTTCCCCGGACATCGGGAACATTCAGTACTTC.

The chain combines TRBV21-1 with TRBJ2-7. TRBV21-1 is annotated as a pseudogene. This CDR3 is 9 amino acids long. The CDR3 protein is CASRNEQYF. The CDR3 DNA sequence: TGTGCCAGCAGGAACGAGCAGTACTTC.

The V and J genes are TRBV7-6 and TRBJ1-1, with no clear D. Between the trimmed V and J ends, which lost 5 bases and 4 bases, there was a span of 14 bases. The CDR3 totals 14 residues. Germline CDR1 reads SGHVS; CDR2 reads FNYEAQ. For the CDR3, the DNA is TGTGCCAGCAGCCCTACAGAGGAAGGCACTGAAGCTTTCTTT. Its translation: CASSPTEEGTEAFF.

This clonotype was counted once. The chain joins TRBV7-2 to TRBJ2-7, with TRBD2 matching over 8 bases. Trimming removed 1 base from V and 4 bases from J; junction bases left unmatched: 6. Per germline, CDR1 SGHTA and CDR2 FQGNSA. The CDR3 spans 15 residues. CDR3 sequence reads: CASSLVSGGSYEQYF. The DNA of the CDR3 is TGTGCCAGCAGCTTAGTAAGCGGGGGCTCTTACGAGCAGTACTTC.

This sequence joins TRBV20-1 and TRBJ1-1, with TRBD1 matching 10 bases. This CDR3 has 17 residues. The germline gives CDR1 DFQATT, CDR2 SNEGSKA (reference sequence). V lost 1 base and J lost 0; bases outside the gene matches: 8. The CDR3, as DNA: TGCAGTGCTAGAGTACGGGACAGGGGTACTATGAACACTGAAGCTTTCTTT. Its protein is CSARVRDRGTMNTEAFF.

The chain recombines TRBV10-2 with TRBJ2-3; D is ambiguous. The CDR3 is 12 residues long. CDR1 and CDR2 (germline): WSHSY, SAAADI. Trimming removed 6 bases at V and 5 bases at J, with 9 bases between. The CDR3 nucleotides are TGCGCCAGCAGCGTCATCGGAGATACGCAGTATTTT. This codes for CASSVIGDTQYF.

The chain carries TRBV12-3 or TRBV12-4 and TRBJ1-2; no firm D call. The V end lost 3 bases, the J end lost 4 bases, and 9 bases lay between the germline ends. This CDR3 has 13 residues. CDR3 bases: TGTGCCAGCAGTTTTCGGGCAGGCTATGGCTACACCTTC. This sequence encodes CASSFRAGYGYTF.

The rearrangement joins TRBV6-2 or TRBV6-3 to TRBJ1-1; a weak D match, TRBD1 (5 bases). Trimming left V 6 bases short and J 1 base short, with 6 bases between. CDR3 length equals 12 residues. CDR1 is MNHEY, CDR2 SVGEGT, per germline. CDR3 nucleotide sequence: TGTGCCAGCAGCGACAGGAACACTGAAGCTTTCTTT. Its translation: CASSDRNTEAFF.

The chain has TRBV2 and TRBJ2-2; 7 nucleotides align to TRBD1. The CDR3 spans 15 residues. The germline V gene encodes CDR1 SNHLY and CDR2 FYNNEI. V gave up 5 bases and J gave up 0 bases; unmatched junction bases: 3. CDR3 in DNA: TGTGCCAGCAGTTTGGACAGGTCGAACACCGGGGAGCTGTTTTTT. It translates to CASSLDRSNTGELFF.

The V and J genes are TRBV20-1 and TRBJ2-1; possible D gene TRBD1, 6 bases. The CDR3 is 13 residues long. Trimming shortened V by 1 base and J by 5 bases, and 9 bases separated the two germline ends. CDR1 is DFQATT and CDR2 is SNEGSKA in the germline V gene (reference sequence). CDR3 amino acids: CSARAGTHNEQFF. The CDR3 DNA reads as TGCAGTGCTAGAGCGGGGACACACAATGAGCAGTTCTTC.

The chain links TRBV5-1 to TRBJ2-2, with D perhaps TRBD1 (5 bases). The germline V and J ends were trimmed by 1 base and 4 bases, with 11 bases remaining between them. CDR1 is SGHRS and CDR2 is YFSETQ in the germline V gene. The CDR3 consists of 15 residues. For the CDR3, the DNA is TGCGCCAGCAGCTTGAGATCGACAGCCACCGGGGAGCTGTTTTTT. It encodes CASSLRSTATGELFF.

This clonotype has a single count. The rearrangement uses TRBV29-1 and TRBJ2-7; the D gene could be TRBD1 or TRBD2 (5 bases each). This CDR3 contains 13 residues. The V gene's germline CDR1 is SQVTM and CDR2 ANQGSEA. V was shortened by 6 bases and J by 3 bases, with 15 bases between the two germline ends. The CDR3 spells CSVAGTLLYEQYF. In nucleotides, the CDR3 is TGCAGCGTGGCCGGGACCCTTCTCTACGAGCAGTACTTC.

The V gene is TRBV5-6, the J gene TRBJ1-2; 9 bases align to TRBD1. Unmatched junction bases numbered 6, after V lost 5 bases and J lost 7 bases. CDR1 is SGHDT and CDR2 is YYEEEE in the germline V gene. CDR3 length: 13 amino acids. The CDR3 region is CASSRSDRGGYTF. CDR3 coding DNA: TGTGCCAGCAGTCGCTCGGACAGGGGTGGCTACACCTTC. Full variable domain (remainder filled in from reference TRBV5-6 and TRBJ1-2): DAGVTQSPTHLIKTRGQQVTLRCSPKSGHDTVSWYQQALGQGPQFIFQYYEEEERQRGNFPDRFSGHQFPNYSSELNVNALLLGDSALYLCASSRSDRGGYTFGSGTRLTVV.

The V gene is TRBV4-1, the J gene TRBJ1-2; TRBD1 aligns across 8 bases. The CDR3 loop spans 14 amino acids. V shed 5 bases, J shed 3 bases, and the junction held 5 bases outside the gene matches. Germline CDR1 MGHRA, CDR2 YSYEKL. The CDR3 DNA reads TGCGCCAGCAGCGACAGGGGAGTCGACTATGGCTACACCTTC. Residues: CASSDRGVDYGYTF.

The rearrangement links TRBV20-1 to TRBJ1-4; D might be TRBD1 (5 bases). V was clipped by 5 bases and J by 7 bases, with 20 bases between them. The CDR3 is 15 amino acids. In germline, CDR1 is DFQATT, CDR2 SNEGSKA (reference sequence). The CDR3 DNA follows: TGCAGTGCTCAACCCTCAGGGAGCGTCTTTGAAAAACTGTTTTTT. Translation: CSAQPSGSVFEKLFF.

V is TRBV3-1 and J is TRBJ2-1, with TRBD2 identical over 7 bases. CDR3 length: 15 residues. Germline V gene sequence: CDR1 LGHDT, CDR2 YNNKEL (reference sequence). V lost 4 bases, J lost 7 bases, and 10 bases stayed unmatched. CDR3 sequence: CASSPFGGSRNEQFF. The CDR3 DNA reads TGTGCCAGCAGCCCCTTCGGCGGGAGTAGGAATGAGCAGTTCTTC.

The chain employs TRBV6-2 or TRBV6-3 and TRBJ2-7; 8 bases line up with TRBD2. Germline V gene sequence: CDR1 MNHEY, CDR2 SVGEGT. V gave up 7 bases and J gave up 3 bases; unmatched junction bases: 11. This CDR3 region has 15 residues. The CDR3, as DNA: TGTGCCAGCACCCTAGCCGGACTAGCCCGCTACGAGCAGTACTTC. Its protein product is CASTLAGLARYEQYF.

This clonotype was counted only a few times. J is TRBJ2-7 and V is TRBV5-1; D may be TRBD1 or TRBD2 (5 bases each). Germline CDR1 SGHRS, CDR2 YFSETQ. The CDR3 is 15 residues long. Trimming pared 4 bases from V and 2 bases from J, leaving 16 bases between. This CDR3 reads CASSRDGVSTYEQYF. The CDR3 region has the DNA TGCGCCAGCAGCCGGGACGGAGTTTCGACCTACGAGCAGTACTTC. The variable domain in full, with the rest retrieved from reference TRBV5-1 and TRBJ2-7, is KAGVTQTPRYLIKTRGQQVTLSCSPISGHRSVSWYQQTPGQGLQFLFEYFSETQRNKGNFPGRFSGRQFSNSRSEMNVSTLELGDSALYLCASSRDGVSTYEQYFGPGTRLTVT.

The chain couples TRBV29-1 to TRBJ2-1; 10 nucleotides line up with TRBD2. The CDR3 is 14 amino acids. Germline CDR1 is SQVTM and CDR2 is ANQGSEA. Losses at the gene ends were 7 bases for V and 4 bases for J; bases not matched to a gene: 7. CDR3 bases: TGCAGCGGGTACGGGACTAGCGTGTACAATGAGCAGTTCTTC. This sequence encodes CSGYGTSVYNEQFF.

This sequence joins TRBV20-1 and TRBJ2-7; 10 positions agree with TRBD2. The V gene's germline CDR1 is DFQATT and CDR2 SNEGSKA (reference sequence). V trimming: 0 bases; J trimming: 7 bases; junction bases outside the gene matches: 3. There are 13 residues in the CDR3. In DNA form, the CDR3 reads TGCAGTGCTAGAGAGGTACTAGCGGGGGAGCAGTACTTC. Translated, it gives CSAREVLAGEQYF.